Listed here is a single TCR beta chain. Its antigen is unknown. These data are taken from a study of T cell repertoires in cytomegalovirus infection. Background on the study: Peptides in the study included HLA-C-restricted and HLA-B-restricted CMV epitopes.

TCRdb itself ran the reads through MiXCR, one entry per CDR3 protein. The profile shows approximately 1,000,000 distinct CDR3 sequences, approximately 32% of them singletons. Study-level findings and limits: The study identified carriers of CMV plus the relevant HLA from cumulative public TCR beta family frequency. Clonotype analysis showed dominance of the ex vivo response by HLA-C-restricted CMV-specific TCR beta clonotypes.

Germline lookup yields CDR1 SGHVS and CDR2 FQNEAQ. V dropped 5 bases and J dropped 7 bases, with 9 bases sitting between them. The CDR3 has 12 residues. This specimen consisted of cultured CD8+ T cells from PBMCs, obtained from culture after CMV antigen stimulation. The chain links TRBV7-8 to TRBJ1-5; D remains ambiguous. This sequence was found in a human donor in good health (CMV status not recorded). Some clones in this sample may be carry-over from other donors' samples. The CDR3 region is CASSRRGQPQHF. The CDR3 DNA sequence: TGTGCCAGCAGCCGCCGAGGACAGCCCCAGCATTTT.